Below are 30 T cell receptor beta chains sequenced from a single sample in a study of blood T cell repertoires in COVID-19. Profiled with immunoSEQ multiplex PCR; TCRdb holds only in-frame clones, not every one. The data hold around 290,000 clones, with more than 85% observed a single time. The specimen was peripheral blood. These receptors all stem from a woman under 40 with COVID-19, enrolled during active disease.

This sequence joins TRBV7-6 and TRBJ2-5; D possibly corresponds to TRBD2 (5 bases). There are 13 residues in the CDR3. The V and J ends lost 0 bases and 5 bases respectively, with 7 bases between them. Germline lookup yields CDR1 SGHVS and CDR2 FNYEAQ. CDR3 DNA: TGTGCCAGCAGCTTAGCGAGGGTGGAGACCCAGTACTTC. Amino acid sequence: CASSLARVETQYF.

V and J are TRBV12-5 and TRBJ1-1; D is perhaps TRBD1 (6 bases). The CDR3 sequence is 13 residues long. Germline V lookup: CDR1 LGHNT, CDR2 FRNRAP. V was trimmed by 1 base and J by 7 bases, leaving 10 bases between them. The CDR3 is CASGLAPDSEAFF. The CDR3 DNA follows: TGTGCTAGTGGTTTGGCTCCGGACAGTGAAGCTTTCTTT.

J is TRBJ2-7 and V is TRBV7-8, with 8 bases identical to TRBD1. V dropped 2 bases and J dropped 1; count of bases not matched to a gene: 1. The germline V gene has CDR1 SGHVS and CDR2 FQNEAQ. The CDR3 covers 14 residues. The CDR3 nucleotides read TGTGCCAGCAGCTTACGGGACAGGTCCTACGAGCAGTACTTC. Protein product: CASSLRDRSYEQYF. Together with reference TRBV7-8 and TRBJ2-7, the CDR3 gives the full variable domain: GAGVSQSPRYKVAKRGQDVALRCDPISGHVSLFWYQQALGQGPEFLTYFQNEAQLDKSGLPSDRFFAERPEGSVSTLKIQRTQQEDSAVYLCASSLRDRSYEQYFGPGTRLTVT.

The chain combines TRBV3-1 (or the pseudogene TRBV3-2) with TRBJ2-3, with TRBD2 matching 7 bases. V shed 0 bases and J 5 bases; nucleotides not matched to a gene: 2. Germline V lookup: CDR1 LGHDT, CDR2 YNNKEL (reference sequence). CDR3 size: 14 residues. This chain's CDR3 is CASSQDGLGDTQYF. DNA for the CDR3: TGTGCCAGCAGCCAAGATGGACTAGGAGATACGCAGTATTTT.

The chain couples TRBV30 to TRBJ1-4; the match to TRBD1 covers 10 bases. This CDR3 has 15 residues. The V gene's germline CDR1 is GTSNPN and CDR2 SVGIG (reference sequence). Germline trimming cut 1 base from V and 8 bases from J; bases unmatched to any gene: 7. This CDR3 reads CAWSGKGTGAEKLFF. CDR3 nucleotides: TGTGCCTGGAGTGGGAAGGGGACAGGGGCGGAAAAACTGTTTTTT.

This clone was recorded only once. The V and J genes are TRBV30 and TRBJ1-2; TRBD1 agrees at 7 bases. Trimming took 7 bases from V and 5 from J; bases not matched to a gene: 10. Germline V gene lookup returns CDR1 GTSNPN and CDR2 SVGIG (reference sequence). The CDR3 extends over 13 amino acids. This CDR3 reads CAYSSRGIYGYTF. Written as DNA, the CDR3 is TGTGCCTATAGTAGCAGGGGGATTTATGGCTACACCTTC.

V gene TRBV5-5 combines with J gene TRBJ2-7; 12 bases line up with TRBD2. J lost 3 bases, V lost 0 bases, and 4 bases had no gene match. The CDR3 consists of 16 residues. CDR1 is SGHKS, CDR2 YYEKEE, per germline (reference sequence). CDR3 amino acids: CASSLELAGGLYEQYF. Written as DNA, the CDR3 is TGTGCCAGCAGCTTGGAACTAGCGGGAGGACTCTACGAGCAGTACTTC.

This clone was recorded once. The CDR3 here is CAWSIGQGPNSPLHF. CDR3 in DNA: TGTGCCTGGAGTATCGGACAGGGCCCTAATTCACCCCTCCACTTT. The chain combines TRBV30 with TRBJ1-6, with 8 nucleotides matching TRBD1. This CDR3 spans 15 amino acids. V gave up 2 bases and J gave up 6 bases; unmatched junction bases: 6. Germline V gives CDR1 GTSNPN, CDR2 SVGIG (reference sequence).

V usage is TRBV5-4 and J usage is TRBJ2-7; D possibly corresponds to TRBD2 (7 bases). Germline V gene sequence: CDR1 SGHNT, CDR2 YYREEE (reference sequence). V gave up 1 base and J gave up 0 bases, with 11 bases separating them. This CDR3 spans 15 amino acids. CDR3 amino acids: CASSLYRDYSYEQYF. CDR3 in DNA: TGTGCCAGCAGCTTGTACAGGGACTACTCCTACGAGCAGTACTTC.

This clone was observed a single time. This sequence joins TRBV19 and TRBJ2-3, with TRBD2 identical over 11 bases. V was pared by 6 bases and J by 3 bases, with 5 bases of the junction left unmatched. From germline, CDR1 is LNHDA and CDR2 SQIVND (reference sequence). CDR3 length: 15 amino acids. The CDR3 reads CASSTSGSETDTQYF. DNA of the CDR3: TGTGCCAGTAGCACTAGCGGGAGTGAGACAGATACGCAGTATTTT. The full variable domain, completed using reference TRBV19 and TRBJ2-3, is DGGITQSPKYLFRKEGQNVTLSCEQNLNHDAMYWYRQDPGQGLRLIYYSQIVNDFQKGDIAEGYSVSREKKESFPLTVTSAQKNPTAFYLCASSTSGSETDTQYFGPGTRLTVL.

The chain carries TRBV7-9 and TRBJ1-4, with 8 nucleotides matching TRBD1. The CDR3 length is 16 residues. V lost 2 bases, J lost 8 bases, and 10 bases stayed unmatched. The germline V gene has CDR1 SEHNR and CDR2 FQNEAQ (reference sequence). CDR3 sequence (DNA): TGTGCCAGCAGCTTAACGACGACAGGGGCTGGAGAAAAACTGTTTTTT. Its translation is CASSLTTTGAGEKLFF.

This chain uses TRBV20-1 with TRBJ1-2, with D possibly matching TRBD1 (6 bases). CDR3 size: 11 residues. Trimming left V 2 bases short and J 12 bases short, with 13 bases between. Germline CDR1 is DFQATT and CDR2 is SNEGSKA (reference sequence). CDR3 residues: CSARPGAQHTF. The DNA for the CDR3 is TGCAGTGCTAGACCAGGGGCCCAGCACACCTTC.

The V gene is TRBV9, the J gene TRBJ1-1; no reliable D call. Germline V lookup: CDR1 SGDLS, CDR2 YYNGEE. The CDR3 has 13 amino acids. V lost 2 bases and J 2 bases, leaving 7 bases between the germline ends. In DNA form, the CDR3 reads TGTGCCAGCAGCGTTCAGCGAAACACTGAAGCTTTCTTT. It codes for CASSVQRNTEAFF.

The chain carries TRBV30 and TRBJ1-4; 8 nucleotides agree with TRBD1. The germline gives CDR1 GTSNPN, CDR2 SVGIG (reference sequence). The CDR3 sequence is 20 residues long. The V gene end was trimmed by 2 bases and the J gene end by 0 bases; junction bases not matched to a gene: 17. CDR3 residues: CAWSSIRGDRRLATNEKLFF. CDR3 DNA sequence: TGTGCCTGGAGTAGTATCCGTGGGGACAGGAGACTTGCAACTAATGAAAAACTGTTTTTT. Full variable domain (remainder filled in from reference TRBV30 and TRBJ1-4): SQTIHQWPATLVQPVGSPLSLECTVEGTSNPNLYWYRQAAGRGLQLLFYSVGIGQISSEVPQNLSASRPQDRQFILSSKKLLLSDSGFYLCAWSSIRGDRRLATNEKLFFGSGTQLSVL.

The chain couples TRBV18 to TRBJ2-7; D might be TRBD1 (6 bases). Germline-derived CDR1 and CDR2 are KGHSH and LQKENI. This CDR3 region has 13 residues. The V end lost 6 bases, the J end lost 3 bases, and 12 bases lay between the germline ends. CDR3 DNA sequence: TGTGCCAGCTCGAAGAGACAGGACTACGAGCAGTACTTC. This codes for CASSKRQDYEQYF.

V and J are TRBV19 and TRBJ2-7; 8 bases map to TRBD2. The V segment lost 0 bases and the J segment 5 bases; nucleotides outside the gene matches: 6. There are 15 residues in the CDR3. CDR1 and CDR2 from the germline V gene are LNHDA and SQIVND (reference sequence). CDR3 in amino acids: CASSIERAGVHEQYF. CDR3 bases: TGTGCCAGTAGTATAGAACGAGCGGGAGTACACGAGCAGTACTTC.

The V call is TRBV4-2, the J call TRBJ1-6; the D gene is possibly TRBD1 (6 bases). CDR1 and CDR2 from the germline V gene are LGHNA and YNFKEQ. The CDR3 is made up of 17 amino acids. Trimming cost V 3 bases and J 7 bases, with 19 bases left between them. For the CDR3, the DNA is TGTGCCAGCAGCCAGCCCGGGACAATAGGGTCGAATTCACCCCTCCACTTT. Its protein product is CASSQPGTIGSNSPLHF.

The V call is TRBV3-1 (or the pseudogene TRBV3-2), the J call TRBJ1-6, with D unresolved. The CDR3 is 14 residues long. Trimming left V 5 bases short and J 6 bases short, with 11 bases between. Germline V gene sequence: CDR1 LGHDT, CDR2 YNNKEL (reference sequence). CDR3 bases: TGTGCCAGCAGCGCGCGACATATTAATTCACCCCTCCACTTT. Translated, it gives CASSARHINSPLHF.

The genes are TRBV27 and TRBJ2-7, with D perhaps matching TRBD2 (6 bases). CDR3 length: 16 residues. Germline assignment: CDR1 MNHEY and CDR2 SMNVEV (reference sequence). The germline V and J ends were trimmed by 5 bases and 0 bases, with 17 bases remaining between them. In nucleotides, the CDR3 is TGTGCCAGCAGTAAAAACAGACCGGGACTCTCCTACGAGCAGTACTTC. It specifies CASSKNRPGLSYEQYF.

The chain combines TRBV5-1 with TRBJ1-2; a weak D match, TRBD1 (6 bases). The CDR3 loop spans 16 amino acids. V lost 0 bases and J lost 2, with 14 bases in between. Germline assignment: CDR1 SGHRS and CDR2 YFSETQ. CDR3 DNA: TGCGCCAGCAGCTTGGGAGGGTCAGGGGTGAACTATGGCTACACCTTC. Translation gives CASSLGGSGVNYGYTF.

The V gene is TRBV28, the J gene TRBJ1-2; D might be TRBD1 (6 bases). Looked up from germline, CDR1 is MDHEN and CDR2 is SYDVKM. CDR3 size: 14 residues. V shed 6 bases and J shed 5 bases, with 16 bases lying between them. In DNA, the CDR3 is TGTGCCAGCAGCTTAGGGTCAGGGGCATATGGCTACACCTTC. Translated: CASSLGSGAYGYTF.

The V call is TRBV5-6, the J call TRBJ1-5, with a weak D call TRBD1 (6 bases). Trimming left V 3 bases short and J 0 bases short, with 10 bases between. The CDR3 loop spans 15 amino acids. Germline V lookup: CDR1 SGHDT, CDR2 YYEEEE. The CDR3 nucleotides read TGTGCCAGCAGCTACGGACAGTATAGCAATCAGCCCCAGCATTTT. Its translation: CASSYGQYSNQPQHF.

The rearrangement joins TRBV28 to TRBJ1-3; D not resolved. Germline V gene sequence: CDR1 MDHEN, CDR2 SYDVKM. Trimming stripped 6 bases from V and 0 bases from J, with 12 bases between. CDR3 size: 15 residues. The CDR3 region has the DNA TGTGCCAGCAGCTTAGACACCTTCTCTGGAAACACCATATATTTT. This sequence encodes CASSLDTFSGNTIYF.

The J gene is TRBJ2-7, the V gene TRBV6-5, with TRBD2 identical over 10 bases. V lost 7 bases to trimming and J lost 3 bases; unmatched junction nucleotides: 6. The CDR3 runs 14 residues. Looked up from germline, CDR1 is MNHEY and CDR2 is SVGAGI. The CDR3 DNA reads as TGTGCCAGCATGTGGGGACTAGCGAGCTACGAGCAGTACTTC. Its protein is CASMWGLASYEQYF.

The count of this clone is one. The V and J genes are TRBV6-5 and TRBJ1-1, with 9 nucleotides matching TRBD1. The V gene end was trimmed by 4 bases and the J gene end by 11 bases; junction bases not matched to a gene: 14. The CDR3 extends over 15 amino acids. CDR1 and CDR2 (germline): MNHEY, SVGAGI. This chain's CDR3 is CASSLPGQGPFGAFF. Here the CDR3 DNA reads TGTGCCAGCAGTTTACCGGGACAGGGCCCATTCGGGGCTTTCTTT.

The chain joins TRBV2 to TRBJ1-1; no definite D call. V lost 5 bases to trimming and J lost 4 bases, with 14 bases between them. The CDR3 loop spans 14 amino acids. CDR1 SNHLY and CDR2 FYNNEI come from the germline V gene. As DNA, the CDR3 is TGTGCCAGCAGTTTACCGCGGGATGCCACTGAAGCTTTCTTT. Translating gives CASSLPRDATEAFF.

The gene calls are TRBV4-1 and TRBJ1-1; 10 nucleotides agree with TRBD1. With V trimmed by 1 base and J by 0 bases, 5 bases remained unmatched. This CDR3 is 17 amino acids long. CDR1 is MGHRA and CDR2 is YSYEKL in the germline V gene. The CDR3 DNA reads TGCGCCAGCAGCCAAGGCGGACAGGGGGTTATGAACACTGAAGCTTTCTTT. This codes for CASSQGGQGVMNTEAFF.

This sequence joins TRBV18 and TRBJ2-7; 8 bases are shared with TRBD1. Trimming cost V 6 bases and J 0 bases; bases outside gene matches: 7. The germline CDR1 and CDR2 sequences are KGHSH and LQKENI. The CDR3 length is 15 residues. The CDR3 here is CASSQGQVFSYEQYF. The DNA of the CDR3 is TGTGCCAGCTCGCAGGGACAGGTCTTCTCCTACGAGCAGTACTTC.

The V gene is TRBV2, the J gene TRBJ2-2; 10 bases agree with TRBD2. Looked up from germline, CDR1 is SNHLY and CDR2 is FYNNEI. The ends lost 9 bases at V and 4 bases at J; junction bases unmatched: 5. CDR3 size: 14 residues. CDR3 coding DNA: TGTGCCAGTAAGCGGGAGGGCCTCACCGGGGAGCTGTTTTTT. It translates to CASKREGLTGELFF.

Remarks on this clone: Other DNA sequences in the sample encode the same CDR3. The chain has TRBV6-1 and TRBJ1-2, with TRBD1 identical over 11 bases. Germline CDR1 and CDR2: MNHNS and SASEGT. CDR3 length: 14 residues. The ends lost 3 bases at V and 4 bases at J; junction bases unmatched: 1. CDR3 in DNA: TGTGCCAGCAGTGAGGGGACAGGGGGCTATGGCTACACCTTC. It encodes CASSEGTGGYGYTF.